The present T cell receptor beta chain was sequenced within a study of cytomegalovirus exposure and HLA in healthy donors. The study's findings and limits: The majority of CMV-associated TCR beta chains were reported as apparently HLA-restricted in a later analysis. A few V segments could not be told apart, such as TRBV6-2 and TRBV6-3, and were left out.

Researchers ran the PCR with 60 Vbeta and 13 Jbeta primers. Method: immunoSEQ multiplex PCR; TCRdb's copy keeps in-frame clones and lacks some. This table has about 150,000 clones, roughly 70% appearing once. It was healthy bone marrow donors who served as donors. This CDR3 region has 16 residues. Germline CDR1 is SNHLY and CDR2 is FYNNEI. Trimming removed 2 bases from V and 6 bases from J; junction bases left unmatched: 7. In the case of this clone: Antigen specificity is unknown.

The chain combines TRBV2 with TRBJ2-2; 9 bases are a match to TRBD1. This receptor was taken from a man aged 30 to 39 in good health and CMV-seronegative. Input material: PBMCs. In DNA, the CDR3 is TGTGCCAGCAGTGAATACAGGACAGGGGTGGCCGGGGAGCTGTTTTTT. Protein sequence: CASSEYRTGVAGELFF.